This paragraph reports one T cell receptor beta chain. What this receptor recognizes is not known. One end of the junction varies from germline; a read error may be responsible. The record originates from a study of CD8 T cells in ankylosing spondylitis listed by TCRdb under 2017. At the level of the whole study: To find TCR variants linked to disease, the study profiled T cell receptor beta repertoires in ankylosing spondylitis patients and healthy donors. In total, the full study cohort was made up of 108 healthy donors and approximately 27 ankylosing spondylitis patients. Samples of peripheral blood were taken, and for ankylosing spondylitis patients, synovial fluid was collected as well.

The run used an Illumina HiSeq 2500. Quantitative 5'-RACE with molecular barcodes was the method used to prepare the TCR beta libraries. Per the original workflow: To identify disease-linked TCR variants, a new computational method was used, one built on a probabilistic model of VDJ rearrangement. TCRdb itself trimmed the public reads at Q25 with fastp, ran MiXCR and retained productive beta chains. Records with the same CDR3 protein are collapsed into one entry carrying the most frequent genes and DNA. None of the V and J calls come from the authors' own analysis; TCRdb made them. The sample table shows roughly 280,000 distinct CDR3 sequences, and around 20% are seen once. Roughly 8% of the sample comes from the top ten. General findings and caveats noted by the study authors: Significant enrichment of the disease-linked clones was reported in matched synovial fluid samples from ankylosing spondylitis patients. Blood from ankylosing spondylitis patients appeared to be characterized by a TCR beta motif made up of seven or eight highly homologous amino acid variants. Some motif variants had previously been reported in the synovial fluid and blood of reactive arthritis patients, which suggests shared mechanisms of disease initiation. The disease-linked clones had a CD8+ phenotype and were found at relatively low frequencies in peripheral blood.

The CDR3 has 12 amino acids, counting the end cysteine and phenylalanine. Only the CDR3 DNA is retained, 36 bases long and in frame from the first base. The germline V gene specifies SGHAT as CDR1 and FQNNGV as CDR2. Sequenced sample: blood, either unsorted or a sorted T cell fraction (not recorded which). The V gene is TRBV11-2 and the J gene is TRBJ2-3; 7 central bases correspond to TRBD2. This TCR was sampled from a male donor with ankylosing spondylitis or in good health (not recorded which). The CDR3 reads CASSLTDRGRDF. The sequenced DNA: TGTGCCAGCAGCTTAACAGACCGTGGGAGGGATTTT.